This entry lists 25 T cell receptor beta chains sequenced from one sample in a study of blood T cells in healthy people across ages. The use of a sample-barcoded 5' primer and a J-beta primer mix characterized a second PCR of roughly 7 to 11 cycles. TCRdb independently ran MiXCR on the 5' RACE reads; one entry per CDR3 protein. The sample holds some 1.4 million distinct CDR3 sequences, roughly 40% seen once. What was sequenced was blood. These receptors were obtained from a woman aged 18-29 years in good health.

Comments on this clonotype: A read error may account for a junction end that differs from germline. The V and J genes are TRBV6-1 and TRBJ2-1, with 8 nucleotides matching TRBD2. The germline CDR1 and CDR2 sequences are MNHNS and SASEGT. This CDR3 contains 16 residues. The CDR3 sequence is CACRDRGGLPTNEQFF. CDR3 DNA: TGTGCCTGCAGGGACCGGGGGGGCCTACCTACCAATGAGCAGTTCTTC.

The chain carries TRBV10-1 and TRBJ2-3, with 8 bases identical to TRBD2. Per germline, CDR1 WNHNN and CDR2 SYGVQD (reference sequence). The length of the CDR3 is 16 residues. The trim removed 7 bases at V and 0 bases at J, leaving 9 bases unmatched. As DNA, the CDR3 is TGCGCCAGCACCCCGGGAGGGTCTCCTAGCACAGATACGCAGTATTTT. As protein: CASTPGGSPSTDTQYF.

The chain is built from TRBV3-1 and TRBJ2-7, with D perhaps matching TRBD1 or TRBD2 (5 bases each). Trimming cost V 2 bases and J 2 bases, with 10 bases left between them. Germline lookup yields CDR1 LGHDT and CDR2 YNNKEL (reference sequence). This CDR3 is built from 14 residues. The CDR3 coding sequence is TGTGCCAGCAGCCAAAGAGGGGAAGCCTACGAGCAGTACTTC. It is translated as CASSQRGEAYEQYF.

This clonotype was detected only a few times. This chain uses TRBV29-1 with TRBJ2-7; maybe TRBD1 (7 bases). In germline, CDR1 is SQVTM, CDR2 ANQGSEA. The ends were cut back, 6 bases at V and 2 bases at J, with 17 bases in the middle. The CDR3 consists of 14 residues. The CDR3 region is CSVGVGGTAYEQYF. Written as DNA, the CDR3 is TGCAGCGTAGGTGTAGGGGGGACAGCCTACGAGCAGTACTTC.

The chain combines TRBV29-1 with TRBJ1-2; no firm D call. Germline V gene data show CDR1 as SQVTM and CDR2 as ANQGSEA. The CDR3 totals 12 residues. Trimming left V 7 bases short and J 4 bases short, with 13 bases between. This CDR3 reads CSALTGPYGYTF. In nucleotides, the CDR3 is TGCAGCGCATTGACCGGACCCTATGGCTACACCTTC.

The chain joins TRBV20-1 to TRBJ2-1; 9 positions match TRBD2. The CDR3 is made up of 16 amino acids. V shed 2 bases, J shed 1 base, and the junction held 6 bases outside the gene matches. From germline, CDR1 is DFQATT and CDR2 SNEGSKA (reference sequence). The CDR3 region is CSARPRLAVSYNEQFF. Written as DNA, the CDR3 is TGCAGTGCTAGACCCAGACTAGCGGTATCCTACAATGAGCAGTTCTTC.

This clonotype was seen a few times. The V and J genes are TRBV5-1 and TRBJ2-5; D may be TRBD2 (5 bases). V was trimmed by 4 bases and J by 11 bases, leaving 21 bases between them. The CDR3 totals 14 residues. The germline gives CDR1 SGHRS, CDR2 YFSETQ. CDR3 DNA: TGCGCCAGCAGCCAGACCTGGGAGCTTTTGGAGCAGTACTTC. As protein: CASSQTWELLEQYF.

The rearrangement joins TRBV6-6 to TRBJ2-7; D call uncertain. The CDR3 runs to 15 residues. The germline CDR1 and CDR2 sequences are MNHNY and SVGAGI (reference sequence). Trimming removed 0 bases at V and 2 bases at J, with 11 bases between. The CDR3 coding sequence is TGTGCCAGCAGTTACTCGCCTGAGAGTCCCTACGAGCAGTACTTC. Residues: CASSYSPESPYEQYF.

The genes are TRBV10-3 and TRBJ2-1, with D maybe TRBD2 (6 bases). CDR3 length: 13 residues. V shed 10 bases and J shed 7 bases, with 17 bases lying between them. Looked up from germline, CDR1 is ENHRY and CDR2 is SYGVKD. The DNA for the CDR3 is TGTGCCACCGGGGGAGGCTCGGGGAATGAGCAGTTCTTC. It is translated as CATGGGSGNEQFF.

The chain employs TRBV7-3 and TRBJ1-1; 8 bases are shared with TRBD1. Germline CDR1 and CDR2: SGHTA and FQGTGA. There are 15 residues in the CDR3. Trimming removed 5 bases from V and 7 bases from J; junction bases left unmatched: 12. The chain's CDR3 is CASSLPNGQGNEAFF. The CDR3 DNA reads as TGTGCCAGCAGCCTCCCAAACGGACAGGGTAATGAAGCTTTCTTT.

The V call is TRBV4-2, the J call TRBJ2-7; perhaps TRBD1 as D (5 bases). Germline lookup yields CDR1 LGHNA and CDR2 YNFKEQ. V shed 6 bases and J shed 5 bases, with 17 bases lying between them. The CDR3 extends over 14 amino acids. Written as DNA, the CDR3 is TGTGCCAGCAGTGTCGGTTCCCAGGGTAACGAGCAGTACTTC. Translation gives CASSVGSQGNEQYF.

In nucleotides, the CDR3 is TGTGCCAGCAGTGAAGCGCCGAGCAATCAGCCCCAGCATTTT. Amino acid sequence: CASSEAPSNQPQHF. This chain links TRBV6-1 with TRBJ1-5, with D unresolved. Germline CDR1 reads MNHNS; CDR2 reads SASEGT. The V gene lost 0 bases and the J gene lost 1 base, with 4 bases spanning the gap. The CDR3 contains 14 residues.

The chain combines TRBV6-5 with TRBJ2-5; D is possibly TRBD2 (5 bases). The CDR3 totals 14 residues. Trimming took 4 bases from V and 3 from J, leaving 12 bases between them. Per the germline V gene, CDR1 is MNHEY and CDR2 is SVGAGI. The CDR3 nucleotides are TGTGCCAGCAGTTGGACTGAGACTAAAGAGACCCAGTACTTC. Translating it yields CASSWTETKETQYF.

The chain links TRBV12-3 or TRBV12-4 to TRBJ1-4; D is perhaps TRBD1 (6 bases). Trimming removed 4 bases from V and 2 bases from J, with 11 bases in between. The CDR3 consists of 15 residues. The CDR3 DNA follows: TGTGCCAGCAGTTCATACAGGGTGACTAATGAAAAACTGTTTTTT. This sequence encodes CASSSYRVTNEKLFF.

The table lists this clonotype with a count of one. The CDR3 loop is CASTPNMRSTDTQYF. The DNA for the CDR3 is TGCGCCAGTACTCCGAATATGAGGAGCACAGATACGCAGTATTTT. The J gene is TRBJ2-3, the V gene TRBV5-1; no definite D call. Germline CDR1 is SGHRS and CDR2 is YFSETQ. The CDR3 sequence is 15 residues long. Trimming pared 8 bases from V and 0 bases from J, leaving 16 bases between.

This clonotype was seen a handful of times. V is TRBV23-1 and J is TRBJ1-2; D not resolved. TRBV23-1 is known as an ORF, though its function is uncertain. Trimming stripped 3 bases from V and 3 bases from J, with 14 bases between. The CDR3 has 15 amino acids. The CDR3 here is CASSHSGSVYYGYTF. The DNA of the CDR3 is TGCGCCAGCAGTCACAGCGGCTCGGTATACTATGGCTACACCTTC.

The rearrangement uses TRBV27 and TRBJ2-5; TRBD2 agrees at 10 bases. The CDR3 spans 14 residues. CDR1 MNHEY and CDR2 SMNVEV come from the germline V gene (reference sequence). Unmatched junction bases numbered 6, after V lost 10 bases and J lost 1 base. CDR3 nucleotide sequence: TGTGCCACCCGACTAGCGGGTGGCCAAGAGACCCAGTACTTC. Translation gives CATRLAGGQETQYF.

The chain couples TRBV27 to TRBJ2-3; unclear D gene. The CDR3 contains 14 residues. Trimming cost V 3 bases and J 1 base, with 8 bases left between them. Germline values: CDR1 MNHEY, CDR2 SMNVEV (reference sequence). CDR3 coding DNA: TGTGCCAGCAGTTTTCTAGATGGCACAGATACGCAGTATTTT. Protein: CASSFLDGTDTQYF.

This clonotype came up once. This sequence joins TRBV30 and TRBJ1-5; D might be TRBD1 (5 bases). CDR1 GTSNPN and CDR2 SVGIG come from the germline V gene (reference sequence). The CDR3 sequence is 13 residues long. V was clipped by 0 bases and J by 5 bases, with 8 bases between them. CDR3 sequence reads: CAWSVGGYQPQHF. CDR3 DNA sequence: TGTGCCTGGAGTGTCGGGGGGTATCAGCCCCAGCATTTT.

A few counts support this clonotype. This sequence joins TRBV29-1 and TRBJ2-7; tentative D call: TRBD2 (6 bases). Trimming removed 5 bases from V and 0 bases from J, with 17 bases in between. Germline assignment: CDR1 SQVTM and CDR2 ANQGSEA. The CDR3 is made up of 15 amino acids. CDR3: CSVLGGDSSSYEQYF. The DNA of the CDR3 is TGCAGCGTTTTGGGCGGGGATTCCAGCTCCTACGAGCAGTACTTC.

Points on this clonotype: An end of the junction does not agree with germline; a read error may underlie this. The genes are TRBV12-3 or TRBV12-4 and TRBJ2-3; 8 positions match TRBD2. The CDR3 is 18 amino acids. CDR3 in amino acids: CAIAFWAGGGLSTDMQYF. In DNA form, the CDR3 reads TGTGCCATCGCCTTCTGGGCGGGAGGAGGCTTAAGCACAGATATGCAGTATTTT.

V gene TRBV9 combines with J gene TRBJ2-7, with 11 bases matching TRBD2. The junction had 4 bases not matched to a gene; V was cut back by 0 bases and J by 2 bases. This CDR3 has 16 amino acids. Germline values: CDR1 SGDLS, CDR2 YYNGEE. CDR3 in amino acids: CASSVETSGATYEQYF. The CDR3 DNA follows: TGTGCCAGCAGCGTAGAGACTAGCGGGGCAACCTACGAGCAGTACTTC. The full variable domain, rest sourced from reference TRBV9 and TRBJ2-7, is DSGVTQTPKHLITATGQRVTLRCSPRSGDLSVYWYQQSLDQGLQFLIQYYNGEERAKGNILERFSAQQFPDLHSELNLSSLELGDSALYFCASSVETSGATYEQYFGPGTRLTVT.

This clonotype was counted only a few times. This chain connects TRBV7-9 to TRBJ2-5, with 7 bases fitting TRBD2. The end of the DNA is better explained by TRBJ2-7, so the J call may be wrong. CDR3 length: 18 residues. CDR1 is SEHNR and CDR2 is FQNEAQ in the germline V gene (reference sequence). The CDR3 sequence is CASSYPRESGAHPNEQYF. CDR3 bases: TGTGCCAGCAGCTACCCCCGGGAGAGCGGGGCCCATCCCAACGAGCAGTACTTC.

The chain employs TRBV12-3 or TRBV12-4 and TRBJ1-5; no clear D gene. This CDR3 comprises 13 residues. Trimming pared 6 bases from V and 9 bases from J, leaving 15 bases between. CDR3 residues: CASSPGRIRPQHF. CDR3 sequence (DNA): TGTGCCAGCAGCCCCGGACGCATCCGGCCCCAGCATTTT.

The V gene is TRBV7-2, the J gene TRBJ2-7; 10 positions agree with TRBD2. From germline, CDR1 is SGHTA and CDR2 FQGNSA. V lost 5 bases to trimming and J lost 2 bases; unmatched junction nucleotides: 6. The CDR3 contains 15 residues. The DNA of the CDR3 is TGTGCCAGCAGCATTAGCGGGAGGACTACCTACGAGCAGTACTTC. It specifies CASSISGRTTYEQYF.